Below, one T cell receptor beta chain is given with its context. Germline V gene sequence: CDR1 MNHNS, CDR2 SASEGT. Trimming left V 2 bases short and J 8 bases short, with 13 bases between. This CDR3 has 14 residues. The data belong to a study of T cells in Graves' hyperthyroidism and ophthalmopathy. The investigators amplified TCR beta CDR3 regions from RNA transcripts. First-round RT-PCR with HTBI primers amplified the TCR CDR3 region. TCRdb redid the calling of the multiplex PCR reads with MiXCR, one entry per CDR3 protein. The data show around 500,000 distinct CDR3 sequences, approximately 15% seen once.

This sequence originates from a woman between 40 and 55 years old with Graves' hyperthyroidism. The sequenced sample was blood. The rearrangement links TRBV6-1 to TRBJ2-1; D gene ambiguous. The CDR3 bases are TGTGCCAGCAGTGAAAATCCCCCCTTCTATGAGCAGTTCTTC. Its protein product is CASSENPPFYEQFF.